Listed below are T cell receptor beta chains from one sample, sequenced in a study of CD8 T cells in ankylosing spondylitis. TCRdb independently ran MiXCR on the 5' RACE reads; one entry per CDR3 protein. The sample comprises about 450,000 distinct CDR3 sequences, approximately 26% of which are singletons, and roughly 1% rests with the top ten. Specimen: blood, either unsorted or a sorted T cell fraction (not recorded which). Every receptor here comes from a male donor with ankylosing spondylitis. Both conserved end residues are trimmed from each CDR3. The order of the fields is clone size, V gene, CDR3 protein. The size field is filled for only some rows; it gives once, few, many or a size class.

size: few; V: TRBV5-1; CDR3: ASSSGQGNAETQY
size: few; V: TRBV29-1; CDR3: SVGSGRAVGTGELF
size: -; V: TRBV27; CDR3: ASSLRAPFSGRAIDIQY
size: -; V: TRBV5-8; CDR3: ASTTQGYTQY
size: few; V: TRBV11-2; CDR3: ASSFSGTLSYEQY
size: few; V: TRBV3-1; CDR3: ASSPGFGRTEAF
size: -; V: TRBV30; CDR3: AWSVGQGSTNQPQH
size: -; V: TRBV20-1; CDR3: SASSPGKATGELF
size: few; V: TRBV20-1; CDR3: SARDRLAGDRY
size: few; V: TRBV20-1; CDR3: SATSGRVYNEQF
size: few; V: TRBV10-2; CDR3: ASSESAGTANEKLF
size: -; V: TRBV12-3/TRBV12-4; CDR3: ASSRGGKTYNEQF
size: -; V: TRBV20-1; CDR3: SARAAREGKNIQY
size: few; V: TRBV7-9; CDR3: ASSSEGPTIEGYT
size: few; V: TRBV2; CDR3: ASSGDRGYTDTQY
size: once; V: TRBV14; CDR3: ASSQPLEAGYNEQF
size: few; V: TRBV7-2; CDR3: ASSPRDGKNIQY
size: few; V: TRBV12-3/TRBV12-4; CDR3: ASSSSGTSGTGELF
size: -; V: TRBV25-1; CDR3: ASSEYDSNNEQF
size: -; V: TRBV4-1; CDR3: ASSEGFGGLISDTQY
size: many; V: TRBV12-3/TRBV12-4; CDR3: ASSLTTTFNPGYT
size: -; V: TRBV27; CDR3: ASSHRGRETQY
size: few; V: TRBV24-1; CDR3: ATRPTGNTEAF
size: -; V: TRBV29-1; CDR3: SVAKTGNFYNEQF
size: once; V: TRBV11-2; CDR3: ASSLKLTNSPLH
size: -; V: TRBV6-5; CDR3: ASSYADFGQITEAF
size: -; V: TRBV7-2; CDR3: ASSDKGQLNTGELF
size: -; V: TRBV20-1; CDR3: SARLAGVNTGELF
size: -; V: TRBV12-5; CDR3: ASGSDRAVYNEQF
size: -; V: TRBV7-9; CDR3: ASSLMGSSDEQF
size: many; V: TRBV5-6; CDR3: ASSLMSDTQY
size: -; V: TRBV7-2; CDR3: ASSLGTVAGVGEQF
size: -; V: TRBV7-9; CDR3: ASSGQTTGELF
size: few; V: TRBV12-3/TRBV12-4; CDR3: ASSLSSGRRNEQF
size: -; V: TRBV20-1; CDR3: SARGTVREQF
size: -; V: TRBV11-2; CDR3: ASSLDFSRSDEAF
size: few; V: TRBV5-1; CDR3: ASSLVRLAGGDEQF
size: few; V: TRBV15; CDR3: ATSRDPDSNSPLH
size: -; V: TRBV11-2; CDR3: ASSLSRQGEQF
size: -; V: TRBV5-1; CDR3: ASSFEVSGNTIY
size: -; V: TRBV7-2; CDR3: ASSKTGANLYNEQF
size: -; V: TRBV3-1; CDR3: ASSPGLVTDTQY
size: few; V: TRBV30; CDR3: AWRPGTTEAF
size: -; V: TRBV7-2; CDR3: ASSLGLAGSNTGELF
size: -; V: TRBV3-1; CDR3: ASHSSSYNEQF
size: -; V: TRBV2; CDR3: ASSERALRNQQF
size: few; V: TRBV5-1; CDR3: ASSQKRFGTGITNYGYT
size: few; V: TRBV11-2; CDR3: ASSGTGTSGRAYNEQF
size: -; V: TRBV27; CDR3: ASSLSRRTTEAF
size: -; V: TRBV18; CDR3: AASRDRENEQY
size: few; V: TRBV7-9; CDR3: ASSPPGTGGDEQF
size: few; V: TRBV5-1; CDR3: ASSLARDDSPLH
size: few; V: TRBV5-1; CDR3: ASSLDGTTIQETQY
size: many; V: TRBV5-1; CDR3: ASSLAGPGELF
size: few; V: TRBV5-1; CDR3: ASSLVAGGGQETQY
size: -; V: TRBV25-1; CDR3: ASSEQGNYYEQY
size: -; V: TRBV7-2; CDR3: ASSTQTGPSSGNTIY